This TCR beta chain was sequenced for a study of T cells in Graves' hyperthyroidism and ophthalmopathy. Amplified TCR beta CDR3 regions came from RNA transcripts. The primer set for the first-round RT-PCR of the TCR CDR3 was HTBI. One entry per CDR3 protein results from TCRdb running MiXCR on the multiplex PCR reads. The table includes 600,000 or so distinct CDR3 sequences, 13% to 15% detected once. Comments on this clonotype: Its antigen is unidentified.

Findings and limits, study-wide: Stable hyperthyroidism was told apart from ophthalmopathy by a model built on 13 V-J features.

CDR3 length: 14 amino acids. CDR1 and CDR2 (germline): SEHNR, FQNEAQ (reference sequence). The ends lost 5 bases at V and 5 bases at J; junction bases unmatched: 5. The source material was blood. The V call is TRBV7-9, the J call TRBJ2-4; TRBD1 matches at 8 bases. This sequence was found in a woman aged 18 to 35 with Graves' ophthalmopathy. In DNA, the CDR3 is TGTGCCAGCAGCCTTGGACAGGGCGAAAACATTCAGTACTTC. Its protein product is CASSLGQGENIQYF.